These T cell receptor beta chains were read from a single sample in a study of regulatory T cells in long-lasting Graves disease. MiXCR was run by TCRdb on the multiplex PCR reads, yielding one entry per CDR3 protein. Of 350,000 to 400,000 distinct CDR3 sequences in the sample, around 16% were seen once. The sample consisted of peripheral blood mononuclear cells (PBMCs), taken at new diagnosis, from a patient treated with antithyroid drugs. These TCRs come from a female donor with Graves disease. The CDR3 runs from the conserved cysteine through the conserved F or W. The order of the fields is J gene, D gene, V gene, CDR3 protein. D genes are given only for firm matches.

TRBJ2-5,-,TRBV5-1,CASSATGDLGTQYF
TRBJ2-3,-,TRBV20-1,CSARDTGWTDTQYF
TRBJ1-1,-,TRBV2,CASRGDSVNTEAFF
TRBJ2-5,-,TRBV5-1,CASSLIEQETQYF
TRBJ2-1,TRBD2,TRBV27,CASSSLRDYYNEQFF
TRBJ1-1,-,TRBV29-1,CSVHRNTEAFF
TRBJ2-2,TRBD1,TRBV10-3,CAIRGQGANTGELFF
TRBJ1-6,-,TRBV27,CASRGSNNSPLHF
TRBJ1-1,-,TRBV4-1,CASSQPDRNTEAFF
TRBJ2-7,-,TRBV3-1,CASSPRRGRTTYEQYF
TRBJ1-5,-,TRBV12-3/TRBV12-4,CASSLEGRFTSNQPQHF
TRBJ1-5,TRBD1,TRBV4-1,CASSQDFYTGGSLFLSQPQHF
TRBJ1-1,-,TRBV10-1,CASSEDTPGNTEAFF
TRBJ1-1,-,TRBV6-1,CASSLWGSRSSATEAFF
TRBJ1-2,-,TRBV28,CASSLIGGYGYTF
TRBJ2-3,TRBD2,TRBV5-4,CASRQGLVRTDTQYF
TRBJ1-4,-,TRBV20-1,CSAIRASEEKLFF
TRBJ2-2,-,TRBV20-1,CSATRGAGTGELFF
TRBJ1-2,-,TRBV7-2,CASNPGRPYGYTF
TRBJ2-2,-,TRBV20-1,CSAMRTSNTGELFF
TRBJ1-2,TRBD1,TRBV5-6,CASSLYSFIAKPARKGQAFYGYTF
TRBJ1-6,TRBD1,TRBV28,CASNRGIYNSPLHF
TRBJ2-2,TRBD2,TRBV6-1,CASRLAGVVTGELFF
TRBJ1-2,-,TRBV12-3/TRBV12-4,CASRPQGRNYGYTF
TRBJ2-7,-,TRBV28,CASSLPWAGSSYEQYF
TRBJ1-2,-,TRBV12-3/TRBV12-4,CASSFSGARGGYTF
TRBJ2-7,TRBD2,TRBV18,CASSPNGERENYEQYF
TRBJ2-5,-,TRBV12-3/TRBV12-4,CASSSQGTDFGETQYF
TRBJ2-5,TRBD2,TRBV6-1,CASMETSGSWETQYF
TRBJ2-3,-,TRBV6-1,CASRDYVSDTQYF
TRBJ2-3,TRBD2,TRBV3-1,CASSPLAGGSTDTQYF
TRBJ2-4,-,TRBV5-1,CASSPERPGEDRIQYF
TRBJ2-2,-,TRBV12-3/TRBV12-4,CASSRLRELFF
TRBJ2-2,-,TRBV12-3/TRBV12-4,CASSLIPFTRNTGELFF
TRBJ2-1,TRBD2,TRBV20-1,CSARQLAGGSACNEQFF
TRBJ2-3,-,TRBV14,CASSQKKADTQYF
TRBJ1-2,-,TRBV7-2,CASSLATQNYGYTF
TRBJ2-3,TRBD2,TRBV7-2,CASSATSAQADTQYF
TRBJ1-2,-,TRBV12-3/TRBV12-4,CASSLTINYGYTF
TRBJ2-4,TRBD1,TRBV7-2,CASSLGQGRPLGNIQYF
TRBJ2-3,-,TRBV28,CASSFVAGTDTQYF
TRBJ1-2,-,TRBV29-1,CSVESRGLEYGYTF
TRBJ1-3,-,TRBV30,CAWSTGVDGNTIYF
TRBJ2-3,-,TRBV5-1,CASSSGLATDTQYF
TRBJ1-6,-,TRBV5-4,CASSFQYFGSYNSPLHF
TRBJ2-7,-,TRBV30,CAWSVPRGNTYEQYF
TRBJ1-1,-,TRBV27,CASSFKGWTEAFF
TRBJ2-3,-,TRBV9,CASSFQRSDTQYF
TRBJ2-7,-,TRBV4-3,CASSQGRSRYEQYF
TRBJ2-2,-,TRBV6-2/TRBV6-3,CASSYPIRPGELFF
TRBJ2-3,-,TRBV6-1,CASSEEGDSTDTQYF
TRBJ1-1,-,TRBV29-1,CSVSDLRAGGAFF
TRBJ2-2,-,TRBV3-1,CASRDQDRDTGELFF
TRBJ2-3,TRBD2,TRBV12-3/TRBV12-4,CASSKRVGAGGRDTQYF
TRBJ1-6,TRBD1,TRBV9,CASSVGQGGSPLHF